This T cell receptor (beta chain) was sequenced in a study of shared clonotypes between healthy human individuals. For the study at large: Serving as donors were two women and three men, whose ages spanned 18 to 49. Study-wide results and limits: Estimated richness was generally greater in naive than memory subsets.

The CDR3 sequence is 13 residues long. V was trimmed by 0 bases and J by 10 bases, leaving 11 bases between them. Germline CDR1 SGDLS, CDR2 YYNGEE. Sorted-subset replicate PCRs used about 200 ng DNA, approximately 27,000 T cell genomes. In the authors' methods: ImmunoSEQ sequences covered only the junction and lacked quality scores; filtering therefore differed. Here immunoSEQ multiplex PCR was the method, and the copy in TCRdb shows in-frame clones only, minus some. V, J and clone size derive from that table, while D and trimming were established from the DNA sequence. The sample holds more than 2 million clones, approximately 96% seen once. To note about this clone: The antigen is undetermined.

The sample comprised naive CD4+ T cells sorted from blood. Subset given: CD45RA+ positively selected. The clonotype originates from a man aged 18 to 30 in good health. The V gene is TRBV9, the J gene TRBJ1-5, with D hard to call. CDR3: CASSVGAGPPQHF. The DNA of the CDR3 is TGTGCCAGCAGCGTAGGGGCCGGACCTCCCCAGCATTTT.